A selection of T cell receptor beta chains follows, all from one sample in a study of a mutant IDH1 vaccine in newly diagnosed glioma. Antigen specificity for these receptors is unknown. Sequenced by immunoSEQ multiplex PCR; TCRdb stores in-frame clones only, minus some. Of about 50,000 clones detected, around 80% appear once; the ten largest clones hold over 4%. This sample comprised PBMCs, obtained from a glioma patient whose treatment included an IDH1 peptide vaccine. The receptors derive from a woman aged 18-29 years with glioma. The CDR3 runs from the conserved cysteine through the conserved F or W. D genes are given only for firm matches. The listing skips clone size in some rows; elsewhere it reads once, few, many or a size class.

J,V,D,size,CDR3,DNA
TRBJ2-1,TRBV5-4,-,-,CASSLRGGYNEQFF,TGTGCCAGCAGCTTGCGAGGTGGGTACAATGAGCAGTTCTTC
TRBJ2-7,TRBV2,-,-,CASMETSRYEQYF,TGTGCCAGCATGGAAACTAGCAGGTACGAGCAGTACTTC
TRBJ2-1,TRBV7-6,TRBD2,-,CVDRLAGGGYNEQFF,TGTGTCGACCGACTAGCGGGGGGGGGTTACAATGAGCAGTTCTTC
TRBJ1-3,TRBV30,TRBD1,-,CAWTPGTGGSGNTIYF,TGTGCCTGGACCCCCGGGACAGGAGGTTCTGGAAACACCATATATTTT
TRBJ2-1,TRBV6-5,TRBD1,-,CASSPQGAKPLEQFF,TGTGCCAGCAGTCCCCAGGGGGCGAAACCCCTTGAGCAGTTCTTC
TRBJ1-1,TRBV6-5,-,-,CASSPRGGAEAFF,TGTGCCAGCAGTCCCCGGGGGGGGGCTGAAGCTTTCTTT
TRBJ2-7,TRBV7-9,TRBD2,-,CASSLLPSGNYEQYF,TGTGCCAGCAGCTTGCTCCCTAGCGGGAACTACGAGCAGTACTTC
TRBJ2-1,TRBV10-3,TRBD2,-,CAITGTSGGAGYNEQFF,TGTGCCATCACCGGGACTAGCGGGGGGGCAGGCTACAATGAGCAGTTCTTC
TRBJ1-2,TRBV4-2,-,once,CASSHPTGYNGYTF,TGTGCCAGCAGCCATCCGACAGGTTATAATGGCTACACCTTC
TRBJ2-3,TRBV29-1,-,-,CSVTGTDSTDTQYF,TGCAGCGTCACGGGTACAGATAGCACAGATACGCAGTATTTT
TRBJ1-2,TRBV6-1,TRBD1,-,CASSPNRGQGSGYTF,TGTGCCAGCAGTCCAAACCGGGGACAGGGGAGTGGCTACACCTTC
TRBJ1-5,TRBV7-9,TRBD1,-,CASSLGPQGKTNQPQHF,TGTGCCAGCAGCTTAGGCCCACAGGGGAAAACCAATCAGCCCCAGCATTTT
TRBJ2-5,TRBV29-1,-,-,CSAERVGETQYF,TGCAGCGCGGAGAGGGTCGGAGAGACCCAGTACTTC
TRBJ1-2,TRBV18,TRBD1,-,CASSPTSNLPGQGGSYGYTF,TGTGCCAGCTCACCTACGTCAAATTTACCGGGACAGGGGGGAAGCTATGGCTACACCTTC
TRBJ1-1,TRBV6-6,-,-,CASSYAAVNTEAFF,TGTGCCAGCAGTTACGCGGCGGTGAACACTGAAGCTTTCTTT
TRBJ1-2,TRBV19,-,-,CASSRGPPGGSYGYTF,TGTGCCAGCTCGCGGGGCCCTCCCGGGGGCTCCTATGGCTACACCTTC
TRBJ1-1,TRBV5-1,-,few,CASSSGRLNTEAFF,TGCGCCAGCAGCTCCGGGAGGCTCAACACTGAAGCTTTCTTT
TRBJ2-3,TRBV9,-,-,CASSLRNPWDTQYF,TGTGCCAGCAGCCTCCGTAACCCATGGGATACGCAGTATTTT
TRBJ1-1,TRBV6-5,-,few,CASSYLMTGIYTEAFF,TGTGCCAGCAGTTACTTGATGACAGGTATATACACTGAAGCTTTCTTT
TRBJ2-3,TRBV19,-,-,CASQSQGLADTQYF,TGTGCCAGTCAATCGCAGGGGTTGGCAGATACGCAGTATTTT
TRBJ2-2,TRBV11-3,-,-,CASSLEVALNGTNGELFF,TGTGCCAGCAGCTTAGAGGTAGCCCTCAACGGGACCAACGGGGAGCTGTTTTTT
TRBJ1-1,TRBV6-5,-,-,CASSYPGGYTEAFF,TGTGCCAGCAGTTACCCCGGAGGCTACACTGAAGCTTTCTTT
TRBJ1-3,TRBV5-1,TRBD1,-,CASSLDRGLGNTIYF,TGCGCCAGCAGCTTGGACAGGGGCCTGGGAAACACCATATATTTT
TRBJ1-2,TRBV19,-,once,CASTFGGGLNEIYGYTF,TGTGCCAGTACCTTTGGGGGGGGGCTGAACGAAATATATGGCTACACCTTC
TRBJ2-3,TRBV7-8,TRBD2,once,CASSWTSGRDTQYF,TGTGCCAGCAGCTGGACTAGCGGGAGAGATACGCAGTATTTT
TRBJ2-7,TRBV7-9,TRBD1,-,CASRAAGGPAEQYF,TGTGCCAGCAGGGCGGCAGGGGGTCCAGCCGAGCAGTACTTC
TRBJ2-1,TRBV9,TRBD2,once,CASSSNPRTSGLYNEQFF,TGTGCCAGCAGCTCCAACCCCAGGACTAGCGGCCTCTACAATGAGCAGTTCTTC
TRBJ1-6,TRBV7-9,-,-,CATLEFGRTPLHF,TGTGCCACCCTAGAATTTGGGAGAACACCCCTCCACTTT
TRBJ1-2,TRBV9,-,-,CASSAPRGGANYGYTF,TGTGCCAGCAGCGCCCCCCGTGGAGGCGCTAACTATGGCTACACCTTC
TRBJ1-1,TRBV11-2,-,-,CASSLGRRAMNTEAFF,TGTGCCAGCAGCTTAGGGAGGCGGGCGATGAACACTGAAGCTTTCTTT
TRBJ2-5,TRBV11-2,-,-,CASSLGGTPGLETQYF,TGTGCCAGCAGCTTAGGCGGGACCCCGGGTCTGGAGACCCAGTACTTC
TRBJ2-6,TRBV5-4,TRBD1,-,CASSLEAGGAKGANVLTF,TGTGCCAGCAGCCTGGAGGCAGGGGGCGCGAAAGGGGCCAACGTCCTGACTTTC
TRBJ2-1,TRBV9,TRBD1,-,CASSGGQRLLNEQFF,TGTGCCAGCAGCGGGGGACAGCGCCTTTTGAATGAGCAGTTCTTC
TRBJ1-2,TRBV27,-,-,CASSDGGPPGYTF,TGTGCCAGCAGTGACGGGGGACCTCCTGGCTACACCTTC
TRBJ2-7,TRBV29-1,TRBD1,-,CSVGQGRWYEQYF,TGCAGCGTCGGACAGGGGAGGTGGTACGAGCAGTACTTC
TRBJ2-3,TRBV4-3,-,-,CASSPAVATGGDTDTQYF,TGCGCCAGCAGCCCCGCTGTGGCGACAGGAGGTGACACAGATACGCAGTATTTT
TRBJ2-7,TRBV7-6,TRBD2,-,CASSLGASGTYEQYF,TGTGCCAGCAGCTTAGGGGCTAGCGGGACCTACGAGCAGTACTTC
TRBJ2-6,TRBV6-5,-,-,CASAGAWGANVLTF,TGTGCCAGCGCAGGGGCATGGGGGGCCAACGTCCTGACTTTC
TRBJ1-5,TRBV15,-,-,CATSLEALDQPQHF,TGTGCCACCAGTTTGGAGGCACTCGATCAGCCCCAGCATTTT
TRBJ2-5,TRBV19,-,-,CASILKQAQETQYF,TGTGCCAGTATCCTAAAACAGGCCCAAGAGACCCAGTACTTC
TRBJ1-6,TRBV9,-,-,CASSVGLSSPLHF,TGTGCCAGCAGCGTAGGTCTGAGTTCACCCCTCCACTTT
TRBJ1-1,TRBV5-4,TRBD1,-,CASSQLGIQGALSEAFF,TGTGCCAGCAGCCAATTGGGAATACAGGGGGCATTGTCTGAAGCTTTCTTT
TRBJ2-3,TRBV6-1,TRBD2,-,CASSDLAGSTDTQYF,TGTGCCAGCAGTGACCTAGCGGGGAGCACAGATACGCAGTATTTT
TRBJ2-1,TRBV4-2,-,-,CASSQGQKGNEQFF,TGTGCCAGCAGCCAAGGCCAGAAGGGCAATGAGCAGTTCTTC
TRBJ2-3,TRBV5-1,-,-,CASSPGPSGTDTQYF,TGCGCCAGCAGCCCGGGGCCTTCTGGCACAGATACGCAGTATTTT
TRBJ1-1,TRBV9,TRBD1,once,CASSAHLTGGTEAFF,TGTGCCAGCAGCGCCCACCTTACAGGGGGCACTGAAGCTTTCTTT
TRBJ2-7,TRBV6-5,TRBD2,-,CASSYSASGDYEQYF,TGTGCCAGCAGTTACTCGGCTAGCGGGGATTACGAGCAGTACTTC
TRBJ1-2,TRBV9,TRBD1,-,CASSVGGTGSGYTF,TGTGCCAGCAGCGTAGGGGGGACAGGGTCTGGGTACACCTTC
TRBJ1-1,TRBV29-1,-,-,CSAMTGQQTEAFF,TGCAGCGCCATGACAGGTCAGCAGACTGAAGCTTTCTTT
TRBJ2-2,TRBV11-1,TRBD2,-,CASSLRTSGSYGELFF,TGTGCCAGCAGCTTGAGGACTAGCGGGAGCTACGGGGAGCTGTTTTTT
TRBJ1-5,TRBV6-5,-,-,CASSYGQNQPQHF,TGTGCCAGCAGTTACGGACAGAATCAGCCCCAGCATTTT
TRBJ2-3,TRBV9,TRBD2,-,CASSPSGGKRAGDADTQYF,TGTGCCAGCAGCCCCTCAGGAGGGAAAAGAGCGGGAGATGCAGATACGCAGTATTTT
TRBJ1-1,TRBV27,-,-,CASSSSANTEAFF,TGTGCCAGCAGTTCTTCAGCGAACACTGAAGCTTTCTTT